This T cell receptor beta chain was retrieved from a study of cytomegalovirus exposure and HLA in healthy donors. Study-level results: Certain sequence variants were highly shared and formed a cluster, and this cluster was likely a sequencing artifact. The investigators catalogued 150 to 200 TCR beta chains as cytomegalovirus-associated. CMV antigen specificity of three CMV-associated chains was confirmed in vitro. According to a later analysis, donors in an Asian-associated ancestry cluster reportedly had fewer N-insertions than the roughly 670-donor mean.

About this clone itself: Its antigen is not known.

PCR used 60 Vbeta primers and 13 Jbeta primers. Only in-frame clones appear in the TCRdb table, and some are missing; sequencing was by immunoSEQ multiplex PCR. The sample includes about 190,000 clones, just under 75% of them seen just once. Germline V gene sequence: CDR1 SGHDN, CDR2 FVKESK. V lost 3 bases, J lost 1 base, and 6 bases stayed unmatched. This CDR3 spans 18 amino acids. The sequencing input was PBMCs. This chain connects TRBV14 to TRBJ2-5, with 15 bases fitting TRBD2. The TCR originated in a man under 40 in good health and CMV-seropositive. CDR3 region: CASSHRTSGGARQETQYF. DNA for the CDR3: TGTGCCAGCAGCCACCGGACTAGCGGGGGGGCCCGCCAAGAGACCCAGTACTTC.